This TCR beta chain was profiled in a study of T cell responses to AZD1222 COVID-19 vaccine. About the research overall: Pooling of second doses given at about 4 or about 12 weeks was done. General study findings and limits: Seropositive AZD1222 recipients at baseline numbered only 5 or 6.

With regard to this clone: As yet, its antigen is unknown.

The table came from immunoSEQ multiplex PCR; TCRdb's copy has only in-frame clones and leaves some out. Among about 130,000 clones, around 84% were seen once, and the ten largest hold over 4%. The TCR originated in an adult in good health. The sample was peripheral blood, taken on day 0 of AZD1222 vaccination.

For the CDR3, the DNA is TGTGCCAGCAGCTTACTGGCCAGCAACACTGAAGCTTTCTTT. It encodes CASSLLASNTEAFF. This chain connects TRBV11-2 to TRBJ1-1; D is uncertain. Looked up from germline, CDR1 is SGHAT and CDR2 is FQNNGV. The V end was cut by 2 bases, the J end by 2 bases, with 9 bases between. The CDR3 contains 14 residues.